This TCR beta chain was documented in a study of T cells after posttransplantation cyclophosphamide. Assay: immunoSEQ multiplex PCR; the TCRdb copy retains only in-frame clones and omits some. In the table there are around 66,000 clones, about 93% of which are singletons. To note about this clone: Antigen unknown.

Overall study findings and caveats: Donor CD8+ memory clones often dominated recipient blood repertoires at later times. TRB clonality was highly associated with recipient CMV seropositivity and reactivation. Skin or GI-infiltrating T cells shared few TRB sequences with blood.

Peripheral blood was collected from the related graft donor on the marrow donation day. V lost 2 bases to trimming and J lost 1 base, with 5 bases between them. CDR3 size: 13 residues. Germline-derived CDR1 and CDR2 are KGHSH and LQKENI. This receptor was identified in a woman aged 25-40 years in good health and a related stem cell transplant donor. The sequenced sample consisted of PBMCs. The gene calls are TRBV18 and TRBJ1-2, with D maybe TRBD1 (5 bases). The CDR3 DNA reads as TGTGCCAGCTCACCAGACAGTAACTATGGCTACACCTTC. Translating gives CASSPDSNYGYTF.